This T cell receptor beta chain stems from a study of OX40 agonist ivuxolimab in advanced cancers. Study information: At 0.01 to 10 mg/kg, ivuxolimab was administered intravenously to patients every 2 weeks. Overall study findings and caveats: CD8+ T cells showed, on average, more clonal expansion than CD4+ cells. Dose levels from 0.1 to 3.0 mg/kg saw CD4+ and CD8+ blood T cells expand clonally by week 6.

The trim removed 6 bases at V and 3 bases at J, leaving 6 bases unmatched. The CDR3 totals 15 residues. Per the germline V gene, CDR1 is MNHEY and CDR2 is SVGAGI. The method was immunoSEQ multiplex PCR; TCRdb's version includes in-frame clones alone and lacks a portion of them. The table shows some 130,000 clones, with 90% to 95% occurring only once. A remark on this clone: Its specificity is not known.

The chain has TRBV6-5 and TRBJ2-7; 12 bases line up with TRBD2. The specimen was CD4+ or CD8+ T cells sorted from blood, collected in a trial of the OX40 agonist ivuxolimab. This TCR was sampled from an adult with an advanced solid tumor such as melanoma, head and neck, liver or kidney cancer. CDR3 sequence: CASRSGLAGRYEQYF. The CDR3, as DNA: TGTGCCAGCAGGTCGGGACTAGCGGGCCGCTACGAGCAGTACTTC.